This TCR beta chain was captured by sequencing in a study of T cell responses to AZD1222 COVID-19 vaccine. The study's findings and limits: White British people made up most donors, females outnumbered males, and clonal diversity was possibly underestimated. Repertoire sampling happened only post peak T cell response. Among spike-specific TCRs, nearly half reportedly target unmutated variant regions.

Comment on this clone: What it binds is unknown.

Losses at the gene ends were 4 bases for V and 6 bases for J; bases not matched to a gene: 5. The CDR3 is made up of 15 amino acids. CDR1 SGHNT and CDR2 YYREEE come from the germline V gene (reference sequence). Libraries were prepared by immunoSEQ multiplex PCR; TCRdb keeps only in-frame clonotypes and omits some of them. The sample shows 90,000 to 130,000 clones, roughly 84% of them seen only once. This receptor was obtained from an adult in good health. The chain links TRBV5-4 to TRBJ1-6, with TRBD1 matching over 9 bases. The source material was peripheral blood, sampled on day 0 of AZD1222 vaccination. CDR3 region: CASSLQTGGNSPLHF. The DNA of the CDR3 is TGTGCCAGCAGCCTACAGACAGGGGGTAATTCACCCCTCCACTTT. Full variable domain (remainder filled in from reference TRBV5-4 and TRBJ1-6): ETGVTQSPTHLIKTRGQQVTLRCSSQSGHNTVSWYQQALGQGPQFIFQYYREEENGRGNFPPRFSGLQFPNYSSELNVNALELDDSALYLCASSLQTGGNSPLHFGNGTRLTVT.